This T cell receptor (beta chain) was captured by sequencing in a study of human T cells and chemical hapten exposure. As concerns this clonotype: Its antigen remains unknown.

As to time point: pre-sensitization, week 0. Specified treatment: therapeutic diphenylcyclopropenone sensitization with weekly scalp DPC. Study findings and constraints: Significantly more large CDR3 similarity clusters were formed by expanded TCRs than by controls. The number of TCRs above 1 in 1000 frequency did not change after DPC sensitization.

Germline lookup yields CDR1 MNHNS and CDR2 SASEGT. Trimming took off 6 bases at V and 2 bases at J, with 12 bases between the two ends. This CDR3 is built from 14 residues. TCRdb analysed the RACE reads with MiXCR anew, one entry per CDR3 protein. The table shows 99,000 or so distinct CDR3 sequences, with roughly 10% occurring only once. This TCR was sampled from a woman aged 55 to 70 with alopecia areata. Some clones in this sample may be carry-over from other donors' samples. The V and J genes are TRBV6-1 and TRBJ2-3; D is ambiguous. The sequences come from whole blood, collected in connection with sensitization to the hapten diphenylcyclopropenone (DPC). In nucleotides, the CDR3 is TGTGCCAGCAGCCCTCTCGCATCCACAGATACGCAGTATTTT. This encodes CASSPLASTDTQYF.